This T cell receptor (beta chain) was sequenced during a study of CD8+ T cells in alopecia areata (dated by TCRdb to 2017 to 2018). Regarding the research as a whole: Treated patients were enrolled in an open-label pilot trial of oral tofacitinib at 5 to 10 mg twice daily for moderate-to-severe alopecia areata. Tofacitinib was given for 6 to 18 months, followed by 6 months of follow-up off drug to assess delayed response and recurrence. To study T cell clonal expansion in alopecia areata, the researchers applied high-throughput TCRbeta sequencing to both the C3H/HeJ mouse model and human patients. Scalp tissue and sorted CD4+ and CD8+ peripheral blood T cells from patchy and totalis/universalis alopecia areata patients and from healthy controls were covered by human TCRbeta sequencing. Patients on tofacitinib were biopsied at baseline and after 4 and 24 weeks of treatment, and several of the patients also had a later scalp biopsy. Clonality in the scalp was compared among normal scalp (n=4), patchy alopecia areata scalp (n=8), and alopecia totalis/universalis scalp (n=8). RNA came from the PAXgene miRNA kit for fixed scalp, the miRNeasy kit for PBMCs, and the RNeasy kit for mouse skin. TCRbeta CDR3 regions were amplified by immunoSEQ multiplex PCR using 35 Vbeta forward and 13 Jbeta reverse primers. Results the study describes overall, beyond this receptor: Scalp TCR repertoire analysis is complicated because resident alphabeta T cells in normal human skin are also sequenced, whereas mouse skin is dominated by gammadelta T cells. Higher clonality and more expanded CD8+ clones were observed in lesional scalp than in normal scalp, particularly in alopecia totalis/universalis, a finding suggestive of antigenic drive. TCR sequences shared between patients were less clear than in mice, possibly partly because of HLA diversity in the patient population.

In regard to this clone: Its cognate antigen has yet to be identified. Nothing much larger sits one base from this clone, and base qualities are not available.

The library relied on the immunoSEQ multiplex PCR assay. RNA was extracted from all samples and reverse transcribed into cDNA as template for TCR sequencing. First-strand cDNA was synthesized using SuperScript III with a 2:1 mix of oligo-dT and random hexamers. A synthetic immune receptor repertoire was used to assess amplification bias, and residual bias was removed computationally. The authors' analysis ran thus. After raw reads were preprocessed to remove errors, the CDR3 was defined following IMGT conventions as running from the conserved cysteine to phenylalanine. Clonality was computed as 1 minus the Shannon entropy, with the entropy normalized by log2 of the number of productive unique TCRs. Whether scalp clones were CD4 or CD8 was inferred by matching scalp TCRbeta sequences against CD4 and CD8 repertoires sorted from blood. TCRdb took over this immuneACCESS table, retaining in-frame rearrangements with V and J assigned. Such tables are incomplete; in checked studies, under half of the missing clones stem from an unresolved V gene, and the remainder is unexplained. From that table come the V and J calls and clone size; the DNA was used to work out D and trimming. Counted in this sample were about 120,000 clones; 35% to 40% of them appeared once. Of the sample, 2.5% to 3.5% is held by the ten largest clones.

From alopecia areata patients, peripheral blood was collected along with lesional scalp punch biopsies. PBMCs were isolated by density centrifugation and stained for CD3, CD4 and CD8, after which CD4+ and CD8+ T cells were sorted on a FACSAria. CDR1 and CDR2 are read off the germline V gene (reference sequence) as GTSNPN and SVGIG. The CDR3 starts with the cysteine, ends with the phenylalanine, and has 14 residues. The sequence is cut down to CDR3 DNA, 42 bases in frame from base 1. V ends up 7 bases short and J 10 bases short, with an unmatched junction base count of 16. The sequencing input was CD4+ T cells sorted from blood. This TCR derives from a human donor with alopecia areata. The V and J genes are TRBV30 and TRBJ2-1; 7 of the junction bases match TRBD1. CDR3 region: CASERGTATREQFF. The DNA sequence reads TGTGCCTCGGAAAGGGGGACAGCAACCCGGGAGCAGTTCTTC.